Described below is a single TCR beta chain sequence and its context. The source of the sample is a study of cytomegalovirus exposure and HLA in healthy donors. Germline-derived CDR1 and CDR2 are MNHEY and SVGAGI. The CDR3 contains 14 residues. V lost 8 bases and J 6 bases, leaving 17 bases between the germline ends. Method: immunoSEQ multiplex PCR; TCRdb's copy keeps in-frame clones and lacks some. The table lists 90,000 to 150,000 clones, more than 70% of them singletons. This clonotype originated in a woman aged 25 to 45 in good health and CMV-seronegative. This chain joins TRBV6-5 and TRBJ2-1; D may be TRBD2 (5 bases). The sequenced sample consisted of PBMCs. The CDR3 DNA follows: TGTGCCAGCGAGGGCCCGGCTGGCATCAATGAGCAGTTCTTC. It translates to CASEGPAGINEQFF.